This entry concerns a single T cell receptor (beta chain). Frequency indicates this clonotype is medium-sized (0.01 to 0.1%); no count is kept. Its antigen remains unidentified. These data come from a study of T cell clusters in autoimmune cytopenias (dated by TCRdb to 2018 to 2020). The study in broad terms: Among healthy donor controls, the mean age was 56 years, the median age was about 60 years, and about 55% of the 43 were female. A median TRB sequencing depth of 50,000 to 60,000 reads per sample was reached, and a median of roughly 2,500 distinct TRB clonotypes per sample was obtained. In autoimmune cytopenia patients, peripheral blood TRB and IGH repertoires were sequenced during active disease and over treatment follow-up, together with healthy, CLL and autoimmune hepatitis controls. The goal of the study was to determine whether autoimmune cytopenia patients have a disease-specific immune repertoire signature that could serve as a blood-based biomarker. Controls were under 30 age-matched healthy donors for primary cytopenia and about 14 age-matched CLL patients for secondary cytopenia. The comparison group for autoimmune hepatitis repertoires was more than 20 healthy donors matched for age and sex. What the research found in general, with its limitations: A lack of physiological T cell clusters in primary autoimmune cytopenia patients was suggested by GLIPH, as 51 clusters were found to be exclusive to healthy donors versus roughly 18 exclusive to patients. Shifts in the TRB repertoire, including less even repertoires in secondary cytopenia and CLL, were mostly a reflection of lymphoma bias and not of autoimmunity. Healthy donors had almost three times as many exclusive TRB clusters as active autoimmune hepatitis patients, a finding consistent with an autoimmunity-wide signature. In the comparison of secondary cytopenia with CLL, no cluster-lack signature showed up, apparently because the dominant lymphoma-associated repertoire masked the signature. The T cell clusters were defined in silico only, and their functional role remained to be validated experimentally.

The CDR3 contains 11 residues, cysteine and phenylalanine counted. No DNA sequence was recorded. The germline V gene (reference sequence) provides CDR1 GTSNPN and CDR2 SVGIG. For each sample, TRB amplification used approximately 260 ng of peripheral blood genomic DNA, equal to some 37,000 genome equivalents. TRB rearrangements were amplified by multiplex PCR following a touch-down protocol, with the TRB-A and TRB-B primer pools mixed in one tube. Illumina adapters and sample indices were added to the amplicons through two consecutive PCR reactions using Phusion HS II polymerase. The amplicons were gel-purified using the NucleoSpin Gel and PCR Clean-up kit, after which quantification was performed by Qubit and quality was checked on an Agilent 2100 Bioanalyzer. Sequencing of the libraries was done on an Illumina MiSeq with paired-end, single-indexed, 600-cycle runs. The authors' analysis ran thus. MiXCR version 2.1.12, together with the default MiXCR reference library, was used to align and assemble the TRB reads. A clone was defined by each unique CDR3 nucleotide sequence, and the analysis included only productive sequences supported by at least two reads. Alpha-parameterized diversity profiles (alpha 0 to 5), including the Shannon (alpha 1) and Simpson (alpha 2) indices, were computed with an R script to assess repertoire diversity. The tcR package was used to compute combinatorial TRB VJ usage, and cohorts were compared on this usage by principal component analysis with ade4. TCRbeta CDR3s were clustered with GLIPH on cohort pairs matched by age and read depth, and cluster frequencies were compared by Wilcoxon test. After TCRdb reprocessed the reads, each CDR3 protein sequence was kept as one row, without DNA. TCRdb, not the authors, supplied the V and J calls. The sample table includes thousands of distinct CDR3 sequences. The ten biggest clones cover roughly 21% of the sample.

These data also featured in a second study, about T cell repertoires in aging, cancer and after chemotherapy. The second study, in turn, reports: The donors fell into six age groups ranging from 30 or younger to 70 or older, and each group had at least three individuals. Healthy donor control TCR repertoires were recorded over several months to years and showed clear clonal overlap across re-sampling. In total, the full dataset held millions of TCR reads. Compared with age-matched healthy donors, untreated patients with either hematological or solid cancers had significantly lower TCR diversity in the blood along with higher clonality. In healthy donors, the decline in TCR diversity with age was mainly explained by loss of richness, whereas in cancer patients loss of evenness was also found to contribute. An increase in median generation probability over the chemotherapy interval was observed in both cancer cohorts, suggesting that the repertoire was reconstituted through rebound thymic output. It was noted by the authors that conclusions about immunological memory after chemotherapy cannot be drawn from the repertoire data. To look at immunoaging and at how T cells reconstitute after chemotherapy, the study profiled TCR beta repertoires in peripheral blood from both healthy donors and cancer patients. Alongside fewer than 100 healthy donors serving as a reference group, the cohort included over 200 cancer patients, of whom about 93 had hematological cancers and fewer than 130 had solid cancers. MiXCR versions 2.12 and 3.0.5 were used to process the TRB sequences. The repertoire metrics were Shannon diversity, evenness, clonality (calculated as one minus evenness), and diversity profiles parameterized by alpha from 0 to 5. The IGoR algorithm was used to calculate generation probabilities of clones in the paired pre- and post-chemotherapy samples.

This receptor was obtained from a human donor in good health. The sample was peripheral blood. In this chain, TRBV30 is recombined with TRBJ1-2; TCRdb returns TRBD1, unconfirmable since there is no DNA. CDR3 sequence: CAWATGVGYTF.